The clone carrying this T cell receptor (beta chain) has at least ten counts. Its antigen is undetermined. Every TCR cDNA molecule bore a unique molecular identifier. MiXCR, run by TCRdb on the 5' RACE reads, gives a single entry per CDR3 protein. The data contain 43,000 or so distinct CDR3 sequences, 6.5% to 8.5% of them singletons. Time point given: sample taken at primary tumor resection. Frozen PBMC, nontumor lung or tumor provided whole RNA, which was sequenced unsorted. The data were taken from a study of spatial heterogeneity in lung cancer. Whole-study findings and limits: Among blood samples, ubiquitous expanded tumor TCRs appeared more at resection than at follow-up.

Looked up from germline, CDR1 is SGHTA and CDR2 is FQGNSA. The CDR3 covers 16 residues. V lost 5 bases, J lost 5 bases, and 12 bases stayed unmatched. J is TRBJ2-3 and V is TRBV7-2; 8 nucleotides line up with TRBD1. The sequencing used PBMCs, collected at surgery. The sequence came from a female donor with early-stage non-small cell lung cancer. The CDR3 sequence is CASSPLRQGAGDTQYF. The CDR3 DNA reads TGTGCCAGCAGCCCCCTACGGCAGGGGGCGGGAGATACGCAGTATTTT.